The subject of this entry is one T cell receptor beta chain. The table came from immunoSEQ multiplex PCR; TCRdb's copy has only in-frame clones and leaves some out. This repertoire shows some 100,000 clones, roughly 93% found once; its top ten account for approximately 1%. This entry is derived from a study of T cell changes during pregnancy in multiple sclerosis. Trimming removed 7 bases at V and 5 bases at J, with 20 bases between. Per germline, CDR1 MNHEY and CDR2 SVGAGI. This CDR3 is built from 15 residues. The source was peripheral blood, collected before pregnancy. The receptor was derived from a female donor with multiple sclerosis, enrolled in a pregnancy study. The chain employs TRBV6-5 and TRBJ1-1, with D tentatively TRBD1 (5 bases). The CDR3, as DNA: TGTGCCAGCATCCCCCGAAGGGGAGGGAGGACTGAAGCTTTCTTT. Translation gives CASIPRRGGRTEAFF.